The entry that follows covers one T cell receptor beta chain sequence. Its antigen remains unidentified. The sample comes from a study of T cell responses to AZD1222 COVID-19 vaccine. Whole-study findings and limits: Most donors were white British, females outnumbered males, and clonal diversity was possibly underestimated. The repertoires were collected only after the peak T cell response.

The CDR3 extends over 13 amino acids. V dropped 8 bases and J dropped 1 base, with 11 bases sitting between them. The germline gives CDR1 MDHEN, CDR2 SYDVKM. The data were produced by immunoSEQ multiplex PCR, yet TCRdb's version contains in-frame clones alone and is incomplete. Of about 110,000 clones listed, about nine tenths are singletons. The chain links TRBV28 to TRBJ1-1; D is uncertain. Source: peripheral blood, taken on day 0 of AZD1222 vaccination. The clonotype comes from an adult in good health. CDR3 amino acids: CASRSLGNTEAFF. DNA of the CDR3: TGTGCCAGCCGGAGTTTGGGGAACACTGAAGCTTTCTTT.